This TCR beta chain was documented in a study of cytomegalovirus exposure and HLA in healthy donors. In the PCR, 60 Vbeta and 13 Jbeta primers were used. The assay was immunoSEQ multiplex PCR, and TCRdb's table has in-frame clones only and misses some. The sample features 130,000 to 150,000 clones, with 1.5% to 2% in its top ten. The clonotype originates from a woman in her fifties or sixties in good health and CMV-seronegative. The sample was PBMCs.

The CDR3 nucleotides are TGTGCCAGCAGTGATACGACGGGGAATGGCTATGGCTACACCTTC. It yields the protein CASSDTTGNGYGYTF. V gene TRBV2 combines with J gene TRBJ1-2; D not certain. The CDR3 covers 15 residues. Trimming took off 3 bases at V and 4 bases at J, with 15 bases between the two ends. Germline V CDR1 and CDR2: SNHLY, FYNNEI.